Shown below are 27 T cell receptor beta chains from a single sample sequenced in a study of T cells in tumors after PD-1 blockade. Only in-frame clones appear in the TCRdb table, and some are missing; sequencing was by immunoSEQ multiplex PCR. The table has 45,000 to 60,000 clones, just under 80% seen once. The sequenced sample was PBMCs, obtained before anti-PD-1 treatment. The receptors originated from a human donor with basal cell carcinoma.

This clone was picked up one time. V gene TRBV14 combines with J gene TRBJ2-1; D may be TRBD2 (6 bases). The V and J ends lost 6 bases and 3 bases respectively, with 9 bases between them. The CDR3 loop spans 13 amino acids. CDR1 SGHDN and CDR2 FVKESK come from the germline V gene. CDR3 in DNA: TGTGCCAGCAGATCCGGGAGCTACAATGAGCAGTTCTTC. Protein product: CASRSGSYNEQFF.

The V gene is TRBV18, the J gene TRBJ1-2; 7 bases fit TRBD1. The J segment lost 4 bases and the V segment lost 3 bases, leaving 5 bases of the junction unmatched. CDR1 and CDR2 from the germline V gene are KGHSH and LQKENI. This CDR3 region has 14 residues. In DNA, the CDR3 is TGTGCCAGCTCACCCCTGGGACAGTCCTATGGCTACACCTTC. As protein: CASSPLGQSYGYTF. The full variable domain, its missing parts supplied by reference TRBV18 and TRBJ1-2, is NAGVMQNPRHLVRRRGQEARLRCSPMKGHSHVYWYRQLPEEGLKFMVYLQKENIIDESGMPKERFSAEFPKEGPSILRIQQVVRGDSAAYFCASSPLGQSYGYTFGSGTRLTVV.

The V call is TRBV30, the J call TRBJ2-2, with D uncertain. CDR1 is GTSNPN, CDR2 SVGIG, per germline (reference sequence). The V gene lost 0 bases and the J gene lost 6 bases, with 2 bases spanning the gap. The CDR3 totals 11 residues. The CDR3 bases are TGTGCCTGGAGTGTGCCCGGGGAGCTGTTTTTT. Translation gives CAWSVPGELFF.

This chain connects TRBV27 to TRBJ2-3, with D possibly matching TRBD1 (5 bases). With 7 bases removed from V and 3 bases from J, the gap between germline ends came to 14 bases. Per germline, CDR1 MNHEY and CDR2 SMNVEV (reference sequence). CDR3 length: 14 amino acids. CDR3 sequence: CASKPQGLTDTQYF. The CDR3 region has the DNA TGTGCCAGCAAACCGCAGGGTTTGACAGATACGCAGTATTTT.

This rearrangement joins TRBV2 to TRBJ1-2, with a tentative D call TRBD1 (5 bases). V lost 8 bases and J 6 bases, leaving 13 bases between the germline ends. The CDR3 is made up of 12 amino acids. Per the germline V gene, CDR1 is SNHLY and CDR2 is FYNNEI. CDR3 DNA sequence: TGTGCCAGCTCCCGGGGGGGGGATGGCTACACCTTC. Translating it yields CASSRGGDGYTF.

This chain connects TRBV28 to TRBJ1-1; 9 bases agree with TRBD1. Trimming cost V 4 bases and J 0 bases; bases outside gene matches: 6. Germline V gives CDR1 MDHEN, CDR2 SYDVKM. CDR3 length: 16 residues. The CDR3 protein is CASSSPGDRVNTEAFF. The CDR3, as DNA: TGTGCCAGCAGTTCCCCGGGGGACAGGGTGAACACTGAAGCTTTCTTT.

V and J are TRBV7-2 and TRBJ2-7; maybe TRBD2 (5 bases). Between the trimmed V and J ends, which lost 2 bases and 0 bases, there was a span of 8 bases. Germline V lookup: CDR1 SGHTA, CDR2 FQGNSA. This CDR3 is 14 amino acids long. CDR3 nucleotide sequence: TGTGCCAGCAGCTTACAGCGGAGCTCCTACGAGCAGTACTTC. Protein sequence: CASSLQRSSYEQYF. Together with reference TRBV7-2 and TRBJ2-7, the CDR3 gives the full variable domain: GAGVSQSPSNKVTEKGKDVELRCDPISGHTALYWYRQSLGQGLEFLIYFQGNSAPDKSGLPSDRFSAERTGGSVSTLTIQRTQQEDSAVYLCASSLQRSSYEQYFGPGTRLTVT.

The V and J genes are TRBV7-8 and TRBJ2-7, with no clear D. The V end lost 1 base, the J end lost 4 bases, and 8 bases lay between the germline ends. The CDR3 is 13 residues long. Germline V CDR1 and CDR2: SGHVS, FQNEAQ. The CDR3 DNA follows: TGTGCCAGCAGCTTAGTTGGGGTTTACGAGCAGTACTTC. It codes for CASSLVGVYEQYF.

The CDR3 region is CASSLVSRRRRTSEQFF. The CDR3 nucleotides are TGTGCCAGCAGCTTAGTCAGTCGGCGGAGGAGGACAAGTGAGCAGTTCTTC. The chain recombines TRBV7-8 with TRBJ2-1; D may correspond to TRBD1 or TRBD2 (5 bases each). With 1 base removed from V and 9 bases from J, the gap between germline ends came to 22 bases. The CDR3 totals 17 residues. From germline, CDR1 is SGHVS and CDR2 FQNEAQ. The full variable domain, rest sourced from reference TRBV7-8 and TRBJ2-1, is GAGVSQSPRYKVAKRGQDVALRCDPISGHVSLFWYQQALGQGPEFLTYFQNEAQLDKSGLPSDRFFAERPEGSVSTLKIQRTQQEDSAVYLCASSLVSRRRRTSEQFFGPGTRLTVL.

V usage is TRBV28 and J usage is TRBJ2-7; D not certain. The CDR3 spans 12 residues. The V and J ends lost 7 bases and 5 bases respectively, with 12 bases between them. Germline CDR1 MDHEN, CDR2 SYDVKM. CDR3 amino acids: CASTARSHEQYF. The CDR3 DNA sequence: TGTGCCAGCACGGCCAGGAGCCACGAGCAGTACTTC.

Points on this clone: Within the sample, other DNA sequences also encode this same CDR3. V gene TRBV2 combines with J gene TRBJ1-1; D gene unclear. The germline CDR1 and CDR2 sequences are SNHLY and FYNNEI. The CDR3 consists of 13 residues. Trimming took off 2 bases at V and 1 base at J, with 5 bases between the two ends. CDR3 nucleotide sequence: TGTGCCAGCAGTGAACTGGAGAACACTGAAGCTTTCTTT. It yields the protein CASSELENTEAFF.

In regard to this clone: The junction departs from the called germline gene at one end, perhaps through a read error. The V and J genes are TRBV6-5 and TRBJ1-2; 11 bases map to TRBD1. The CDR3 consists of 16 residues. Germline assignment: CDR1 MNHEY and CDR2 SVGAGI. CDR3 region: CASNYGQGAPLYGYTF. CDR3 DNA: TGTGCCAGCAATTACGGACAGGGGGCGCCCCTCTATGGCTACACCTTC.

The genes are TRBV10-3 and TRBJ2-5, with TRBD2 as a possible D gene (5 bases). From germline, CDR1 is ENHRY and CDR2 SYGVKD. This CDR3 has 14 amino acids. V was trimmed by 3 bases and J by 2 bases, leaving 10 bases between them. In DNA form, the CDR3 reads TGTGCCATCAGTGACGGGGTAGCGCAAGAGACCCAGTACTTC. Amino acids: CAISDGVAQETQYF.

To note about this clone: A much larger clone differs from this one at a single base, so this may be a read error. The chain recombines TRBV2 with TRBJ1-5; D remains ambiguous. CDR1 is SNHLY and CDR2 is FYNNEI in the germline V gene. The germline V and J ends were trimmed by 2 bases and 2 bases, with 1 base remaining between them. CDR3 length: 12 amino acids. The CDR3 DNA sequence: TGTGCCAGCAGTGAACGCAATCAGCCCCAGCATTTT. It yields the protein CASSERNQPQHF. The whole variable domain, filled in from reference TRBV2 and TRBJ1-5, reads EPEVTQTPSHQVTQMGQEVILRCVPISNHLYFYWYRQILGQKVEFLVSFYNNEISEKSEIFDDQFSVERPDGSNFTLKIRSTKLEDSAMYFCASSERNQPQHFGDGTRLSIL.

The chain is built from TRBV5-1 and TRBJ2-5; D not resolved. The CDR3 length is 14 residues. V lost 2 bases to trimming and J lost 2 bases, with 10 bases between them. Germline V gene lookup returns CDR1 SGHRS and CDR2 YFSETQ. CDR3 sequence (DNA): TGCGCCAGCAGCTTCTTCGGGCCGCAAGAGACCCAGTACTTC. Its protein product is CASSFFGPQETQYF.

The chain combines TRBV2 with TRBJ2-7; D might be TRBD1 (5 bases). Germline values: CDR1 SNHLY, CDR2 FYNNEI. V was clipped by 8 bases and J by 3 bases, with 14 bases between them. This CDR3 comprises 13 residues. CDR3 DNA: TGTGCCAGCGACCAAGGGGTTGGCTACGAGCAGTACTTC. Translation gives CASDQGVGYEQYF.

The chain has TRBV12-5 and TRBJ2-7, with D unresolved. The CDR3 is 13 residues long. V was shortened by 3 bases and J by 3 bases, with 9 bases between the two germline ends. The germline CDR1 and CDR2 sequences are LGHNT and FRNRAP. In DNA form, the CDR3 reads TGTGCTAGTGGTTTCGACGGAAACTACGAGCAGTACTTC. This encodes CASGFDGNYEQYF.

This chain uses TRBV3-1 (or the pseudogene TRBV3-2) with TRBJ2-1, with unresolved D. Per germline, CDR1 LGHDT and CDR2 YNNKEL (reference sequence). The CDR3 spans 18 residues. Trimming removed 0 bases at V and 1 base at J, with 16 bases between. The CDR3 bases are TGTGCCAGCAGCCAAGAGGTGGGCAGGATCGCGTCCTACAATGAGCAGTTCTTC. Protein product: CASSQEVGRIASYNEQFF.

The genes are TRBV2 and TRBJ1-1, with D uncertain. The CDR3 sequence is 13 residues long. With 6 bases removed from V and 3 bases from J, the gap between germline ends came to 11 bases. CDR1 and CDR2 (germline): SNHLY, FYNNEI. In DNA form, the CDR3 reads TGTGCCAGCAGCCTCCAAGGGTACACTGAAGCTTTCTTT. Protein sequence: CASSLQGYTEAFF.

This clone showed up many times. The gene calls are TRBV27 and TRBJ2-3, with D unresolved. The CDR3 is 14 amino acids. Germline CDR1 is MNHEY and CDR2 is SMNVEV (reference sequence). V lost 2 bases, J lost 6 bases, and 12 bases lay in between. The CDR3 loop reads CASSLEPVGDTQYF. The CDR3 nucleotides read TGTGCCAGCAGTTTAGAGCCAGTTGGGGATACGCAGTATTTT.

This clone was picked up a small number of times. This sequence joins TRBV6-4 and TRBJ1-5; no definite D call. V lost 4 bases and J lost 5, with 9 bases in between. The CDR3 length is 13 residues. The V gene's germline CDR1 is MRHNA and CDR2 SNTAGT. The chain's CDR3 is CASSVAWDQPQHF. As DNA, the CDR3 is TGTGCCAGCAGTGTTGCGTGGGATCAGCCCCAGCATTTT.

The chain carries TRBV5-6 and TRBJ1-2; 8 positions match TRBD1. The CDR3 totals 14 residues. CDR1 and CDR2 from the germline V gene are SGHDT and YYEEEE. Trimming cost V 2 bases and J 2 bases; bases outside gene matches: 2. CDR3 loop: CASSLQGGNYGYTF. CDR3 nucleotides: TGTGCCAGCAGCTTACAGGGGGGAAACTATGGCTACACCTTC.

The V gene is TRBV6-6, the J gene TRBJ2-3; possibly TRBD1 for D (6 bases). The CDR3 is 13 amino acids. V was pared by 7 bases and J by 6 bases, with 14 bases between. The germline gives CDR1 MNHNY, CDR2 SVGAGI (reference sequence). For the CDR3, the DNA is TGTGCCAGCAATACTTACCAGGGGGATACGCAGTATTTT. Translating it yields CASNTYQGDTQYF.

This clone came up a few times. The chain is built from TRBV6-5 and TRBJ2-4, with 10 bases matching TRBD2. Per germline, CDR1 MNHEY and CDR2 SVGAGI. The CDR3 spans 15 residues. Losses at the gene ends were 7 bases for V and 0 bases for J; bases not matched to a gene: 3. CDR3 protein: CASTLAGVAKNIQYF. In nucleotides, the CDR3 is TGTGCCAGCACTCTAGCGGGGGTAGCCAAAAACATTCAGTACTTC.

The chain combines TRBV27 with TRBJ2-3, with 14 bases aligning to TRBD2. CDR3 length: 18 residues. Germline CDR1 and CDR2: MNHEY and SMNVEV (reference sequence). V lost 5 bases and J lost 1; bases outside the gene matches: 8. This chain's CDR3 is CASSTSGLAGVGTDTQYF. The CDR3 bases are TGTGCCAGCAGTACCTCGGGACTAGCGGGAGTTGGCACAGATACGCAGTATTTT.

This clone has a handful of counts. The V and J genes are TRBV6-6 and TRBJ1-5; D uncertain. This CDR3 has 14 residues. Trimming took off 3 bases at V and 3 bases at J, with 9 bases between the two ends. Germline assignment: CDR1 MNHNY and CDR2 SVGAGI (reference sequence). CDR3 DNA sequence: TGTGCCAGCAGTTATGCAGGCGTCAATCAGCCCCAGCATTTT. It is translated as CASSYAGVNQPQHF.

The gene calls are TRBV15 and TRBJ2-7; tentatively, D is TRBD1 (6 bases). Germline CDR1 LNHNV, CDR2 YYDKDF (reference sequence). Trimming left V 0 bases short and J 2 bases short, with 8 bases between. The CDR3 loop spans 14 amino acids. The CDR3 loop reads CATSRDAGAYEQYF. CDR3 sequence (DNA): TGTGCCACCAGCAGAGATGCAGGGGCCTACGAGCAGTACTTC.